Detailed here is one T cell receptor (beta chain). The sample originates from a study of shared clonotypes between healthy human individuals. Study in general: The study drew on a couple of women and three men aged 18 to 49 as donors.

CD45RO-negative CD8 cells positively selected for CCR7 made up the naive population, which excluded terminally differentiated effector memory CD45RA+ cells. J gave up 4 bases and V 10 bases, and 3 bases lay outside the gene matches. CDR3 length equals 11 residues. CDR1 is MGHDK and CDR2 is SYGVNS in the germline V gene. Clones were read by immunoSEQ multiplex PCR, and TCRdb kept only the in-frame ones, dropping some. The profile shows hundreds of thousands of clones, around 92% of them singletons. The receptor was derived from a man under 40 in good health. The chain links TRBV25-1 to TRBJ1-1, with 7 bases identical to TRBD1. Sample: naive CD8+ T cells sorted from blood. CDR3: CATRTGTEAFF. The CDR3 nucleotides read TGTGCCACCAGGACAGGCACTGAAGCTTTCTTT.